A selection of T cell receptor beta chains follows, all from one sample in a study of PD-1 blockade in classical Hodgkin lymphoma. TCRdb's copy holds only in-frame clones and misses some; the assay was immunoSEQ multiplex PCR. Of about 41,000 clones listed, 60% to 80% are singletons. The sample here was peripheral blood mononuclear cells (PBMCs), taken before the fourth cycle of nivolumab. The receptor set was obtained from a human donor with classical Hodgkin lymphoma. The CDR3 runs from the conserved cysteine through the conserved F or W. D genes are given only for firm matches. Part of the rows lack a size; the others show once, few, many or a class for expanded clones.

V,D,J,size,DNA,CDR3
TRBV7-6,TRBD1,TRBJ1-1,few,TGTGCCAGCAGCTTATTTCCGGGACAGGGTGCTTTCTTT,CASSLFPGQGAFF
TRBV30,NA,TRBJ1-6,NA,TGTGCCTGGAGTGCCAATTCACCCCTCCACTTT,CAWSANSPLHF
TRBV6-6,NA,TRBJ1-6,NA,TGTGCCAGCAGTTACGGGGCAGAGTATTCACCCCTCCACTTT,CASSYGAEYSPLHF
TRBV18,NA,TRBJ1-5,NA,TGTGCCAGCTCACCACCGGGGGGGGAAAACAATCAGCCCCAGCATTTT,CASSPPGGENNQPQHF
TRBV7-6,TRBD1,TRBJ1-3,NA,TGTGCCAGCAGCTTAGTCGCCCAGGGGGGCTCTGGAAACACCATATATTTT,CASSLVAQGGSGNTIYF
TRBV7-2,TRBD2,TRBJ2-3,NA,TGTGCCAGCAGCGGTAAGCGGGGTCACACAGATACGCAGTATTTT,CASSGKRGHTDTQYF
TRBV27,NA,TRBJ2-1,NA,TGTGCCAGCAGTTTGAACTTCTACAATGAGCAGTTCTTC,CASSLNFYNEQFF
TRBV28,NA,TRBJ1-1,NA,TGTGCCAGCAGTTTGGGTCGATATGAAGCTTTCTTT,CASSLGRYEAFF
TRBV7-2,TRBD1,TRBJ2-1,NA,TGTGCCAGCACCGGGGGACAGGGCTCCTACAATGAGCAGTTCTTC,CASTGGQGSYNEQFF
TRBV19,NA,TRBJ2-7,NA,TGTGCCAGTAGTATAGCCGCAGGTAACGAGCAGTACTTC,CASSIAAGNEQYF
TRBV18,TRBD1,TRBJ1-5,NA,TGTGCCAGCTCACCCGACAGGGGAGTAGTTCAGCCCCAGCATTTT,CASSPDRGVVQPQHF
TRBV28,NA,TRBJ1-2,NA,TGTGCCAGCAGGACGGGGGGCTATGGCTACACCTTC,CASRTGGYGYTF
TRBV5-1,TRBD1,TRBJ2-1,NA,TGCGCCAGCAGCGGATCCGGGACAGGGTTCGATGAGCAGTTCTTC,CASSGSGTGFDEQFF
TRBV4-1,NA,TRBJ2-5,NA,TGCGCCAGCAGCCAACTAGGCGGTGAAGAGACCCAGTACTTC,CASSQLGGEETQYF
TRBV27,NA,TRBJ2-5,NA,TGTGCCAGCAGTTTATACCGGAGGGAGACCCAGTACTTC,CASSLYRRETQYF
TRBV13,TRBD2,TRBJ2-3,NA,TGTGCCAGCAGCCGCGGGGGTTTCACAGATACGCAGTATTTT,CASSRGGFTDTQYF
TRBV7-9,TRBD1,TRBJ1-4,NA,TGTGCCAGCAGCCTTTGGACAGGGGATGGCGAAAAACTGTTTTTT,CASSLWTGDGEKLFF
TRBV2,NA,TRBJ2-3,NA,TGTGCCAGCAGTGAAACCAGGGGCACAGATACGCAGTATTTT,CASSETRGTDTQYF
TRBV6-5,TRBD1,TRBJ2-3,NA,TGTGCCAGCAGAGCCACAGGGGGTTTCGCAGATACGCAGTATTTT,CASRATGGFADTQYF
TRBV7-2,NA,TRBJ1-2,NA,TGTGCCAGCAGCTCACGGGGGGCAGGCAGCTACACCTTC,CASSSRGAGSYTF
TRBV27,TRBD2,TRBJ2-3,few,TGTGCCAGCAGTCCCGGGACTAGCTGGGATACGCAGTATTTT,CASSPGTSWDTQYF
TRBV6-6,NA,TRBJ1-2,NA,TGTGCCAGCAGTTACTCGCAGGGGCCCTCTAACTATGGCTACACCTTC,CASSYSQGPSNYGYTF
TRBV4-2,TRBD1,TRBJ2-3,NA,TGTGCCAGCAGCCAAGGGCTGACAGGGGATACGCAGTATTTT,CASSQGLTGDTQYF
TRBV5-6,TRBD1,TRBJ1-5,NA,TGTGCCAGCAGCGCGGGACAGGGACAGCCCCAGCATTTT,CASSAGQGQPQHF
TRBV19,NA,TRBJ2-5,NA,TGTGCCACCCTCTATGGGGGGCTTGAGGAAGAGACCCAGTACTTC,CATLYGGLEEETQYF
TRBV29-1,NA,TRBJ1-1,NA,TGCAGCGTTATTACGGGGTACACTGAAGCTTTCTTT,CSVITGYTEAFF
TRBV19,TRBD1,TRBJ1-1,NA,TGTGCCAGTAGTCGTACCCAGGGGGGCACTGAAGCTTTCTTT,CASSRTQGGTEAFF
TRBV13,TRBD1,TRBJ2-7,NA,TGTGCCAGCAGCTCGGGACAGTCCTACGAGCAGTACTTC,CASSSGQSYEQYF
TRBV4-1,NA,TRBJ1-1,medium-sized,TGCGCCAGCAGCCCCCGTGATTCCGGATGGGGCACTGAAGCTTTCTTT,CASSPRDSGWGTEAFF
TRBV6-5,TRBD1,TRBJ2-5,NA,TGTGCCAGCAGTTACTCGTTGACCGACAGGGTTGAGACCCAGTACTTC,CASSYSLTDRVETQYF
TRBV30,NA,TRBJ2-5,medium-sized,TGTGCCTGGAGCACGGAGGAGGGGCTCGGGGAGACCCAGTACTTC,CAWSTEEGLGETQYF
TRBV28,TRBD2,TRBJ2-3,NA,TGTGCCATCAAGAGGGGGACTAGTCTCACAGATACGCAGTATTTT,CAIKRGTSLTDTQYF
TRBV29-1,TRBD1,TRBJ1-1,NA,TGCAGCGCTTCAGGGGGCTCGAACACTGAAGCTTTCTTT,CSASGGSNTEAFF
TRBV7-9,NA,TRBJ2-7,NA,TGTGCCAGCAGCTTACCGGCAAAACTCTACGAGCAGTACTTC,CASSLPAKLYEQYF
TRBV5-8,NA,TRBJ2-3,NA,TGTGCCAGCAGCTTTATTCCAGGGATAACAGATACGCAGTATTTT,CASSFIPGITDTQYF
TRBV30,TRBD1,TRBJ1-1,few,TGTGCCTGGAGGCAGGGGGGTGCTGGTGCTGAAGCTTTCTTT,CAWRQGGAGAEAFF
TRBV5-4,TRBD2,TRBJ2-1,NA,TGTGCCAGCAGCTCCCGGACTAGCGGGGCCGCGGGGCAGTTCTTC,CASSSRTSGAAGQFF
TRBV2,NA,TRBJ2-5,NA,TGTGCCAGCGAAGCGGCAGGTGGGGGGATAGAGACCCAGTACTTC,CASEAAGGGIETQYF
TRBV10-3,NA,TRBJ2-3,NA,TGTGCCATCAACCCGGGACAACCTTTCACAGATACGCAGTATTTT,CAINPGQPFTDTQYF
TRBV5-1,NA,TRBJ1-1,NA,TGCGCCAGCAGCCTAGGGGACCCTAGGAACACTGAAGCTTTCTTT,CASSLGDPRNTEAFF
TRBV13,NA,TRBJ2-5,once,TGTGCCAGCAGCCCGAGAAATGTGGGAACCCAGTACTTC,CASSPRNVGTQYF
TRBV6-1,TRBD1,TRBJ1-5,NA,TGTGCCAGCAGTGAAAGGGGGCTAAGCAATCAGCCCCAGCATTTT,CASSERGLSNQPQHF
TRBV2,NA,TRBJ2-7,NA,TGTGCCAGCAGTGAAGGTGGGGTTGTTATAGGCGAGCAGTACTTC,CASSEGGVVIGEQYF
TRBV6-1,NA,TRBJ1-1,NA,TGTGCCAGCGCCTTGACAGGATTTAACACTGAAGCTTTCTTT,CASALTGFNTEAFF
TRBV9,TRBD1,TRBJ2-5,NA,TGTGCCAGCAGCCCTCGGGACAGGGGCCAAGAGACCCAGTACTTC,CASSPRDRGQETQYF
TRBV6-5,NA,TRBJ1-1,many,TGTGCCAGCAGTCTCACAGGAGTGAACACTGAAGCTTTCTTT,CASSLTGVNTEAFF
TRBV20-1,NA,TRBJ2-3,NA,TGCAGTGCTCCAGTCACAGATACGCAGTATTTT,CSAPVTDTQYF
TRBV6-1,NA,TRBJ1-5,once,TGTGCCAGCAGTGAACGAGGGATACGGGGTCAGCCCCAGCATTTT,CASSERGIRGQPQHF
TRBV27,NA,TRBJ2-7,NA,TGTGCCAGCAGTTTATATGGGGGCGACTACGAGCAGTACTTC,CASSLYGGDYEQYF
TRBV18,NA,TRBJ2-5,NA,TGTGCCAGCTCACCGGGGCCCTGGGAGACCCAGTACTTC,CASSPGPWETQYF
TRBV10-2,NA,TRBJ2-3,NA,TGCGCCAGTCTGGGCCTATCTAGCACAGATACGCAGTATTTT,CASLGLSSTDTQYF
TRBV19,NA,TRBJ1-1,few,TGTGCCAGTAGTATTGGGGGGGACACTGAAGCTTTCTTT,CASSIGGDTEAFF
TRBV7-6,TRBD1,TRBJ1-2,once,TGTGCCAGCAGCCGGGACAGGACCCTTGGCTACACCTTC,CASSRDRTLGYTF
TRBV6-5,TRBD1,TRBJ1-5,once,TGTGCCAGCAGTCGGGACAGATGGAGCAATCAGCCCCAGCATTTT,CASSRDRWSNQPQHF
TRBV7-2,NA,TRBJ2-7,few,TGTGCCAGCAGCTTAGCGTCCGGAGGGGCCTCCTACGAGCAGTACTTC,CASSLASGGASYEQYF
TRBV19,TRBD1,TRBJ1-4,NA,TGTGCCAGCAAGAAGGACAGGGTGACTACTAATGAAAAACTGTTTTTT,CASKKDRVTTNEKLFF
TRBV6-5,NA,TRBJ1-4,few,TGTGCCAGCAGTTCGCGCAGGGTATTTGGCGAAAAACTGTTTTTT,CASSSRRVFGEKLFF
TRBV4-1,TRBD1,TRBJ1-5,few,TGCGCCAGCAGCCAACCGGGACAGGGTTATCAGCCCCAGCATTTT,CASSQPGQGYQPQHF
TRBV11-2,NA,TRBJ1-6,NA,TGTGCCAGCAGCCAGGAGGACAGCTCCTATAATTCACCCCTCCACTTT,CASSQEDSSYNSPLHF